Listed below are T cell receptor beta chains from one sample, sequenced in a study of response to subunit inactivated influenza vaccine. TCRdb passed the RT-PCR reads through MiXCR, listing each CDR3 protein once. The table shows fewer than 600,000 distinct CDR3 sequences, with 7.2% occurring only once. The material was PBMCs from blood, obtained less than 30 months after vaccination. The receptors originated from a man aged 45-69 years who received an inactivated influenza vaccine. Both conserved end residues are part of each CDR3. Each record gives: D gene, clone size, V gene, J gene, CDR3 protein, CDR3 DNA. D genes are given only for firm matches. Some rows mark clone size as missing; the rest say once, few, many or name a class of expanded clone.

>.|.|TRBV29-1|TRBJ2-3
CSETRGASTDTQYF
TGCAGCGAAACTCGGGGGGCCAGCACAGATACGCAGTATTTT
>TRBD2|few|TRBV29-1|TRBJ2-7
CSVLGEGNEQYF
TGCAGCGTTTTGGGGGAGGGCAACGAGCAGTACTTC
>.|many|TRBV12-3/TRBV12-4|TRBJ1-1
CASSLRVGRTEAFF
TGTGCCAGCAGTTTGAGGGTTGGTCGCACTGAAGCTTTCTTT
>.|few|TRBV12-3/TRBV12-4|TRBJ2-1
CASSLGDQQFF
TGTGCCAGCAGTTTAGGGGACCAGCAGTTCTTC
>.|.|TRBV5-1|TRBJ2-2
CASSFGRLTGELFF
TGCGCCAGCAGCTTCGGCCGACTCACCGGGGAGCTGTTTTTT
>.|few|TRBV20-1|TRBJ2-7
CSATNRETGSYEQYF
TGCAGTGCTACTAATCGAGAGACAGGATCCTACGAGCAGTACTTC
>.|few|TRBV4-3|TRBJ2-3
CASSQLAGDTQYF
TGCGCCAGCAGCCAGTTGGCCGGAGATACGCAGTATTTT
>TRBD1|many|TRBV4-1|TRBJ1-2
CASSQGRDREYGYTF
TGCGCCAGCAGCCAAGGGCGGGACAGGGAGTATGGCTACACCTTC
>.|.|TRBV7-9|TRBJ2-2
CASSPPAGSTGELFF
TGTGCCAGCAGTCCCCCCGCTGGAAGCACCGGGGAGCTGTTTTTT
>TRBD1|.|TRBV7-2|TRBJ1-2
CASSLALGTVYGYTF
TGTGCCAGCAGCTTAGCCCTGGGGACAGTATATGGCTACACCTTC
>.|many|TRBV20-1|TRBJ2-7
CSAGRRNYEQYF
TGCAGTGCTGGACGGAGAAACTACGAGCAGTACTTC
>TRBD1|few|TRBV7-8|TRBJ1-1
CASSTDRGQSWVTEAFF
TGTGCCAGCAGCACAGACAGGGGGCAAAGCTGGGTCACTGAAGCTTTCTTT
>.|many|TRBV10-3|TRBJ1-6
CAISERTESPLHF
TGTGCCATCAGTGAACGGACAGAATCACCCCTCCACTTT
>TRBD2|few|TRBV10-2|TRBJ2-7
CASSEWASGGPYEQYF
TGCGCCAGCAGTGAGTGGGCTAGCGGGGGGCCCTACGAGCAGTACTTC
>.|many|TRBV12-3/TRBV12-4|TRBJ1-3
CASSLPGRAGNTIYF
TGTGCCAGCAGTCTCCCGGGGAGAGCTGGAAACACCATATATTTT
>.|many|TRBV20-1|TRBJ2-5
CSAITGPGLETQYF
TGCAGTGCTATAACGGGACCTGGGCTAGAGACCCAGTACTTC
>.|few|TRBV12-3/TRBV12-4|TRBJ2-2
CASSFRLAGSPGELFF
TGTGCCAGCAGTTTTCGCCTAGCTGGGTCCCCCGGGGAGCTGTTTTTT